The T cell receptor (beta chain) described here comes from a study of T cells in localized non-small cell lung cancer. This CDR3 region has 14 residues. V lost 5 bases and J 1 base, leaving 11 bases between the germline ends. CDR1 SSHAT and CDR2 FNYEAQ come from the germline V gene (reference sequence). General study points: Elevated blood T cell density was associated with longer overall survival.

TCRdb's table, derived via immunoSEQ multiplex PCR, lists solely in-frame clones and lacks some. The top ten hold roughly 15% of the sample, which has tens of thousands of clones, around 90% seen once. On this clone: No antigen is known for it.

The sequenced sample was peripheral blood, obtained before any cancer treatment. This chain connects TRBV7-7 to TRBJ1-1; D ambiguous. The clonotype originates from a man aged 40-75 years with stage I squamous cell lung carcinoma. Here the CDR3 DNA reads TGTGCCAGCAGCCCTATCTCCAAGAACACTGAAGCTTTCTTT. This encodes CASSPISKNTEAFF.